The 29 T cell receptor beta chains listed next were all sequenced from one sample in a study of prognosis after radiotherapy for stage I lung cancer. Multiplex PCR, run in two rounds, amplified TCR beta CDR3 from genomic DNA. TRBV and TRBJ genes each had their own specific primers in first-round PCR. TCRdb used MiXCR to reprocess the multiplex PCR reads, holding one entry per CDR3 protein. This sample has around 20,000 distinct CDR3 sequences, with around 50% found just once. Sample: PBMCs, taken before or after stereotactic body radiation therapy (not recorded which). These receptors were taken from a donor of 50 years or more with non-small cell lung cancer.

V and J are TRBV6-2 or TRBV6-3 and TRBJ1-2, with a weak D call TRBD1 (6 bases). V lost 4 bases, J lost 5 bases, and 14 bases lay in between. This CDR3 has 14 amino acids. From germline, CDR1 is MNHEY and CDR2 SVGEGT. The CDR3 DNA follows: TGTGCCAGCAGTTCCGAGGGGGTTCAATATGGCTACACCTTC. Translation: CASSSEGVQYGYTF.

The V and J genes are TRBV20-1 and TRBJ2-1, with D unresolved. Trimming left V 3 bases short and J 5 bases short, with 14 bases between. From germline, CDR1 is DFQATT and CDR2 SNEGSKA (reference sequence). The CDR3 consists of 14 residues. For the CDR3, the DNA is TGCAGTGCTAGTGGTGGGCAGCTTAACAATGAGCAGTTCTTC. This encodes CSASGGQLNNEQFF.

The chain carries TRBV11-2 and TRBJ2-1, with TRBD1 matching over 7 bases. V lost 4 bases, J lost 9 bases, and 6 bases stayed unmatched. This CDR3 region has 13 residues. Per the germline V gene, CDR1 is SGHAT and CDR2 is FQNNGV. The CDR3 reads CASSWRQGGEQFF. The CDR3 DNA follows: TGTGCCAGCAGCTGGCGACAGGGCGGTGAGCAGTTCTTC.

The chain couples TRBV19 to TRBJ1-2; TRBD1 matches at 10 bases. With 7 bases clipped from V and 7 bases from J, the junction kept 9 bases outside the gene matches. From germline, CDR1 is LNHDA and CDR2 SQIVND (reference sequence). The CDR3 contains 14 residues. CDR3 amino acids: CASTRDRGRGGYTF. The CDR3 nucleotides read TGTGCCAGTACCCGGGACAGGGGAAGGGGTGGCTACACCTTC.

A word on this clonotype: A much larger clone is a single base away; this may be a read error. J is TRBJ2-5 and V is TRBV13; D may be TRBD1 or TRBD2 (6 bases each). This CDR3 is built from 14 residues. V lost 3 bases and J 5 bases, leaving 13 bases between the germline ends. Germline CDR1 and CDR2: PRHDT and FYEKMQ (reference sequence). In DNA, the CDR3 is TGTGCCAGCAGCTTCCGGGGGCAGTGGGAGACCCAGTACTTC. It translates to CASSFRGQWETQYF.

In its sample, this clonotype was seen a few times. Given a much more abundant clone one base away, this may be a read error. CDR3 residues: CARRGQGVETQYF. In DNA, the CDR3 is TGTGCCAGAAGGGGGCAGGGAGTGGAGACCCAGTACTTC. The chain joins TRBV6-2 or TRBV6-3 to TRBJ2-5; TRBD1 aligns across 7 bases. The J segment lost 5 bases and the V segment lost 9 bases, leaving 9 bases of the junction unmatched. CDR1 MNHEY and CDR2 SVGEGT come from the germline V gene. The CDR3 is 13 residues long.

A remark on this clonotype: The likely explanation is a read error, given a far larger clone one base away. The chain links TRBV6-4 to TRBJ1-2, with 11 bases matching TRBD1. The V gene end was trimmed by 5 bases and the J gene end by 6 bases; junction bases not matched to a gene: 8. Per germline, CDR1 MRHNA and CDR2 SNTAGT. This CDR3 comprises 15 residues. CDR3 region: CASSPPDRGPHGYTF. DNA of the CDR3: TGTGCCAGCAGTCCGCCGGACAGGGGGCCGCATGGCTACACCTTC.

Within the sample, this clonotype is medium-sized. The chain combines TRBV5-1 with TRBJ1-2; possible D gene TRBD1, 6 bases. This CDR3 has 13 amino acids. Per the germline V gene, CDR1 is SGHRS and CDR2 is YFSETQ. Trimming took off 0 bases at V and 3 bases at J, with 6 bases between the two ends. CDR3 residues: CASSLAGDYGYTF. The CDR3 DNA is TGCGCCAGCAGCTTGGCAGGGGACTATGGCTACACCTTC.

The chain carries TRBV11-2 and TRBJ2-7; D remains unclear. V was pared by 6 bases and J by 0 bases, with 15 bases between. The CDR3 runs 15 residues. Germline CDR1 is SGHAT and CDR2 is FQNNGV. CDR3 nucleotide sequence: TGTGCCAGCAGACAACCAAAGGGTATCTCCTACGAGCAGTACTTC. This sequence encodes CASRQPKGISYEQYF.

The chain combines TRBV6-1 with TRBJ2-3, with 9 nucleotides matching TRBD1. The junction had 9 bases not matched to a gene; V was cut back by 6 bases and J by 5 bases. Germline-derived CDR1 and CDR2 are MNHNS and SASEGT. The CDR3 covers 15 residues. The CDR3 loop reads CASSLRDRAIDTQYF. The DNA for the CDR3 is TGTGCCAGCAGCCTCCGGGACAGGGCGATAGATACGCAGTATTTT.

By sample fraction, this clonotype is medium-sized. The chain recombines TRBV27 with TRBJ2-2; D remains unclear. Deletions cut 2 bases from V and 7 bases from J, with 20 bases between. The CDR3 is made up of 17 amino acids. In germline, CDR1 is MNHEY, CDR2 SMNVEV (reference sequence). The CDR3 DNA reads as TGTGCCAGCAGTTTACTCCCCCGGATCCACTCGAGCGGGGAGCTGTTTTTT. Translated, it gives CASSLLPRIHSSGELFF.

This clonotype was counted once. A far larger clone is one nucleotide away, so this likely arose from a read error. The V gene is TRBV6-1, the J gene TRBJ2-3, with 8 bases matching TRBD1. The CDR3 consists of 16 residues. Germline-derived CDR1 and CDR2 are MNHNS and SASEGT. With V trimmed by 9 bases and J by 5 bases, 16 bases remained unmatched. In DNA, the CDR3 is TGTGCCAGACAGGGGGAGCCTAGAGGGAGAAGAGATACGCAGTATTTT. Translating it yields CARQGEPRGRRDTQYF.

This clonotype is medium-sized. The V and J genes are TRBV5-1 and TRBJ2-7; tentative D call: TRBD1 (7 bases). The CDR3 covers 14 residues. In germline, CDR1 is SGHRS, CDR2 YFSETQ. V was shortened by 3 bases and J by 6 bases, with 16 bases between the two germline ends. DNA for the CDR3: TGCGCCAGCAGCTCGGAGGGACAGCAAGGCGAGCAGTACTTC. It is translated as CASSSEGQQGEQYF.

This clonotype was seen repeatedly, ten times or more. The chain links TRBV7-9 to TRBJ2-3; TRBD2 matches 10 bases. The CDR3 covers 16 residues. Germline V gene lookup returns CDR1 SEHNR and CDR2 FQNEAQ (reference sequence). Trimming took 1 base from V and 4 from J; bases not matched to a gene: 5. CDR3 DNA: TGTGCCAGCAGCTTAGTTCCTAGCGGGAGCCCAGATACGCAGTATTTT. Its protein is CASSLVPSGSPDTQYF.

Turning to this clonotype: Germline and junction disagree at one end, which may indicate a read error. The chain combines TRBV28 with TRBJ2-2; tentative D call: TRBD2 (5 bases). The germline V gene has CDR1 MDHEN and CDR2 SYDVKM. The CDR3 length is 14 residues. The CDR3 region has the DNA TGTGCCAGCAGTCGGGCGGGCAACACCTGGGAGCTGTTTTTT. It is translated as CASSRAGNTWELFF.

This clonotype was observed at least ten times. V and J are TRBV20-1 and TRBJ1-1; D is ambiguous. The CDR3 loop spans 12 amino acids. Deletions cut 0 bases from V and 6 bases from J, with 8 bases between. In germline, CDR1 is DFQATT, CDR2 SNEGSKA (reference sequence). CDR3 protein: CSARDLSAEAFF. The CDR3 DNA sequence: TGCAGTGCTAGAGATTTGAGCGCTGAAGCTTTCTTT.

The V gene is TRBV27, the J gene TRBJ2-1; 8 positions agree with TRBD2. The CDR3 contains 16 residues. The germline gives CDR1 MNHEY, CDR2 SMNVEV (reference sequence). V lost 6 bases, J lost 2 bases, and 9 bases stayed unmatched. DNA of the CDR3: TGTGCCAGCAGAGGGGTCAGCGGGAGAACCTACAATGAGCAGTTCTTC. Residues: CASRGVSGRTYNEQFF.

In its sample, this clonotype was seen many times. V usage is TRBV12-3 or TRBV12-4 and J usage is TRBJ1-1; D remains ambiguous. V lost 5 bases and J 7 bases, leaving 14 bases between the germline ends. This CDR3 comprises 13 residues. The CDR3 coding sequence is TGTGCCAGCAGTACCGGGGAGGGCCTTGAAGCTTTCTTT. Protein product: CASSTGEGLEAFF.

On this clonotype: It differs at one base from a far larger clone, so likely a read error. The CDR3 reads CASSASPGGYTQYF. For the CDR3, the DNA is TGTGCCAGCAGCGCGTCGCCAGGGGGATATACGCAGTATTTT. The chain has TRBV7-9 and TRBJ2-3; TRBD1 aligns across 7 bases. This CDR3 comprises 14 residues. V was pared by 5 bases and J by 7 bases, with 9 bases of the junction left unmatched. The germline CDR1 and CDR2 sequences are SEHNR and FQNEAQ (reference sequence).

The gene calls are TRBV20-1 and TRBJ1-2; D might be TRBD1 (5 bases). This CDR3 is 14 amino acids long. The germline V gene has CDR1 DFQATT and CDR2 SNEGSKA (reference sequence). V was shortened by 0 bases and J by 8 bases, with 16 bases between the two germline ends. The CDR3 here is CSAREPGPSKGYTF. The CDR3 coding sequence is TGCAGTGCTAGAGAACCGGGGCCCTCTAAGGGCTACACCTTC.

Comment on this clonotype: A read error may produce the germline difference seen at one junction end. The chain joins TRBV12-5 to TRBJ1-4; D is undetermined. CDR1 and CDR2 from the germline V gene are LGHNT and FRNRAP. The CDR3 sequence is 13 residues long. The chain's CDR3 is CSRPNGDKGKLLF. CDR3 bases: TGTTCTAGACCCAATGGGGATAAGGGAAAACTGCTTTTT.

This sequence joins TRBV28 and TRBJ2-7; 16 positions match TRBD2. Trimming at V came to 7 bases and at J to 4 bases, leaving 7 bases not matched to a gene. Germline values: CDR1 MDHEN, CDR2 SYDVKM. The CDR3 length is 16 residues. The CDR3 is CASNTPGLAGGYEQYF. In DNA form, the CDR3 reads TGTGCCAGCAATACACCGGGACTAGCGGGGGGGTACGAGCAGTACTTC.

This clonotype was counted a few times. A read error likely explains this, since a far larger clone differs by one base. This chain connects TRBV6-1 to TRBJ2-7; D is perhaps TRBD1 or TRBD2 (5 bases each). The J call is uncertain, as TRBJ2-5 better fits the DNA end. CDR3 size: 14 residues. Germline V gives CDR1 MNHNS, CDR2 SASEGT. CDR3 bases: TGTGCCAGCATCTGGGGACGGCGCCAAGAGACCCAGTACTTC. This translates into CASIWGRRQETQYF.

J is TRBJ2-1 and V is TRBV28; TRBD2 agrees at 10 bases. Germline trimming cut 3 bases from V and 4 bases from J; bases unmatched to any gene: 6. The CDR3 runs to 16 residues. Germline V lookup: CDR1 MDHEN, CDR2 SYDVKM. CDR3 sequence (DNA): TGTGCCAGCAGTTTTAGTAGCGGGAGGAAATACAATGAGCAGTTCTTC. This codes for CASSFSSGRKYNEQFF. The whole variable domain, remainder taken from reference TRBV28 and TRBJ2-1, is DVKVTQSSRYLVKRTGEKVFLECVQDMDHENMFWYRQDPGLGLRLIYFSYDVKMKEKGDIPEGYSVSREKKERFSLILESASTNQTSMYLCASSFSSGRKYNEQFFGPGTRLTVL.

As for this clonotype: The junction departs from germline at one end; a sequencing error may be responsible. The gene calls are TRBV20-1 and TRBJ2-7; 9 bases line up with TRBD2. CDR3 length: 14 amino acids. Germline CDR1 is DFQATT and CDR2 is SNEGSKA (reference sequence). CDR3 bases: TGCATTGCTAGATATCCCGGGACTAGCCACGAGCAGTACTTC. It encodes CIARYPGTSHEQYF.

The chain combines TRBV5-5 with TRBJ2-3, with D hard to call. The DNA end lines up better with TRBJ1-5; the J call may be wrong. The CDR3 spans 16 residues. Germline CDR1 reads SGHKS; CDR2 reads YYEKEE (reference sequence). The CDR3 nucleotides read TGTGCCAGCAGCCTAGAGGGCGGGAGAGGCACAGATACTCAGCATTTT. It translates to CASSLEGGRGTDTQHF.

Notes on this clonotype: This sequence is one base from a far larger clone and is likely a read error. The chain employs TRBV11-2 and TRBJ1-2; D might be TRBD1 (5 bases). This CDR3 region has 17 residues. Germline V CDR1 and CDR2: SGHAT, FQNNGV. The V end was cut by 6 bases, the J end by 1 base, with 21 bases between. The CDR3 DNA is TGTGCCAGCAGATTAACCCCCGGGACGTATTTTAACTATGGCTACACCTTC. Protein product: CASRLTPGTYFNYGYTF.

Ten or more counts support this clonotype. The rearrangement joins TRBV19 to TRBJ2-3; no clear D gene. CDR1 is LNHDA, CDR2 SQIVND, per germline (reference sequence). V dropped 9 bases and J dropped 1 base, with 14 bases sitting between them. CDR3 length: 14 residues. The CDR3 region is CASPGRAGTDTQYF. DNA of the CDR3: TGTGCCAGCCCCGGTAGGGCTGGCACAGATACGCAGTATTTT.

On this clonotype: A junction end diverges from the germline sequence, so it may reflect a read error. This chain joins TRBV11-2 and TRBJ2-7; 12 bases are shared with TRBD2. The CDR3 is 13 amino acids. From germline, CDR1 is SGHAT and CDR2 FQNNGV. The CDR3 DNA is TGTGCCAGCAGCCCTCAAGGAGGACTAGCGGGATGGTTC. Protein product: CASSPQGGLAGWF.